This T cell receptor (beta chain) is drawn from a study of regulatory T cells in long-lasting Graves disease (dated by TCRdb to the early 2020s). Study-wide context: Persistent Graves' disease was defined as antithyroid drug treatment for over 5 years with persistently positive TSH receptor autoantibodies. Antithyroid drugs had been taken for 10 to 13 years on average by persistent Graves' disease patients in the clinical cohort. The study took place in China and was registered as a clinical trial. Persistent Graves' disease patients were compared with newly diagnosed Graves' disease patients by peripheral blood TCR sequencing and RNA sequencing. A total of roughly 33 samples underwent TCR sequencing: about 13 from persistent and approximately 20 from newly diagnosed Graves' disease patients.

Results the study describes overall, beyond this receptor: Persistent disease showed preferential use of TRBV28, TRBJ1-2 and TRBJ2-5, whereas newly diagnosed disease favored TRBV20-1 and TRBJ2-1. Patients with persistent disease shared more public clonotypes (approximately 2,500) than newly diagnosed patients did (around 980). Only peripheral blood was studied, because thyroid tissue, the primary lesion, was inaccessible. Compared with newly diagnosed patients, persistent Graves' disease patients had lower TCR Shannon entropy and fewer highly expanded clones, which suggests clonal expansion. Sequencing and analysis were restricted to the TCR beta chain. The authors noted that the small sample size was a limitation that may lower accuracy.

At the junction V is shortened by 0 bases and J by 11 bases, with 17 bases in between. From the cysteine up to the phenylalanine, the CDR3 has a length of 13 residues. The kept DNA is CDR3 alone, 39 bases in frame from the first base. CDR1 and CDR2, looked up from the germline V gene (reference sequence), are DFQATT and SNEGSKA. The time point tag for this specimen amounts to: persistent/refractory GD, antithyroid drugs over 5 years with positive TRAb. For both TCR sequencing and RNA sequencing, RNA was extracted from PBMCs using TRIzol. Graves' disease was diagnosed according to American Thyroid Association guidelines. The patients came from an endocrinology department in Xi'an, China. From each patient, 8 to 10 milliliters of peripheral blood was collected into an EDTA anticoagulant tube. Ficoll Paque Plus density gradient separation was used to isolate PBMCs, and no additional T cell sorting was done. An Agilent 2100 Bioanalyzer and agarose gel were used to check RNA quality, while a NanoDrop 2000 measured RNA concentration.

Libraries were built with multiplex PCR. This sample was sequenced with an Illumina HiSeq 4000. To build TCR beta libraries, CDR3 regions were amplified by Arm-PCR using iRepertoire HTBI primers. Gel purification was performed on PCR products prior to sequencing. Regarding the original processing steps: A total of under 80 TRBV and 14 TRBJ segments were identified across samples and were used for gene usage analysis of CDR3 amino acid clonotypes. COPE and FqMerger were used to merge filtered high-quality paired reads into contigs. BLAST was used to align contigs to IMGT TRBV, TRBD and TRBJ reference genes, and CDR3 was defined according to IMGT. Any clonotype with a frequency above 0.1% was counted as a highly expanded clone. Shannon entropy was used to measure repertoire diversity, and the Gini coefficient was used to measure V-J evenness. Clonotypes shared by more than one individual were considered public. The public reads were reprocessed in TCRdb via fastp at Q25 and MiXCR, keeping in-frame beta chains. When rows share a CDR3 protein, they turn into one entry using the most common DNA and genes. Clone size and V and J calls follow TCRdb, not the original study. This sample is represented by hundreds of thousands of distinct CDR3 sequences; around 21% of them were singletons. The ten largest clones capture 7.8% of the sample.

Regarding this clonotype: Which antigen it targets is not known. No base qualities exist here, and no much larger clone lies one base off it.

This receptor was obtained from a female donor with Graves disease. The source material was peripheral blood mononuclear cells (PBMCs), sampled when the disease was refractory, from a patient treated with antithyroid drugs. The chain links TRBV20-1 with TRBJ2-7; a tentative D call is TRBD2 (6 bases match). The bases read TGCAGTGCTAGAGATCCAGCTAGACTAGAAGAGTACTTC. This codes for CSARDPARLEEYF.